Presented here are 22 T cell receptor beta chains from one specimen sequenced in a study of cytomegalovirus exposure and HLA in healthy donors. Researchers ran the PCR with 60 Vbeta and 13 Jbeta primers. The method was immunoSEQ multiplex PCR; TCRdb's version includes in-frame clones alone and lacks a portion of them. The data contain around 130,000 clones, approximately 80% of them seen just once; the ten biggest clones take up less than 2.5%. Material for sequencing was PBMCs. These receptor sequences come from a woman aged 40 to 55 in good health and CMV-seronegative.

This clone has a single count. The gene calls are TRBV20-1 and TRBJ2-5, with TRBD2 matching over 8 bases. Germline V gene sequence: CDR1 DFQATT, CDR2 SNEGSKA (reference sequence). CDR3 length: 11 amino acids. The V gene end was trimmed by 3 bases and the J gene end by 9 bases; junction bases not matched to a gene: 3. CDR3 region: CSASPGGAQYF. As DNA, the CDR3 is TGCAGTGCTAGCCCGGGGGGGGCCCAGTACTTC.

The chain is built from TRBV2 and TRBJ2-5, with a possible D match to TRBD1 (6 bases). The J call may be wrong; the DNA end is better matched by TRBJ2-7. This CDR3 has 13 amino acids. Looked up from germline, CDR1 is SNHLY and CDR2 is FYNNEI. CDR3 amino acids: CASSRDTTYEQYF. CDR3 sequence (DNA): TGTGCCAGCAGCCGGGACACGACCTACGAGCAGTACTTC.

This rearrangement joins TRBV7-6 to TRBJ1-1; possibly TRBD1 for D (5 bases). Between the trimmed V and J ends, which lost 3 bases and 0 bases, there was a span of 14 bases. This CDR3 has 16 residues. Per the germline V gene, CDR1 is SGHVS and CDR2 is FNYEAQ. CDR3 DNA sequence: TGTGCCAGCAGCTTTCCCTCCGGGGGAGTGAACACTGAAGCTTTCTTT. Protein product: CASSFPSGGVNTEAFF.

V gene TRBV7-3 combines with J gene TRBJ2-1; perhaps TRBD2 as D (6 bases). CDR1 and CDR2 from the germline V gene are SGHTA and FQGTGA. The CDR3 covers 16 residues. Deletions cut 1 base from V and 6 bases from J, with 16 bases between. DNA for the CDR3: TGTGCCAGCAGCTTAAGGGGCGGGATCGCCCTCAATGAGCAGTTCTTC. Protein product: CASSLRGGIALNEQFF.

J is TRBJ2-1 and V is TRBV28; 8 nucleotides align to TRBD1. Germline V lookup: CDR1 MDHEN, CDR2 SYDVKM. Losses at the gene ends were 7 bases for V and 8 bases for J; bases not matched to a gene: 7. The CDR3 extends over 13 amino acids. This CDR3 is CASTRTGLYEQFF. CDR3 DNA: TGTGCCAGCACCCGGACAGGGTTGTATGAGCAGTTCTTC.

The chain is built from TRBV4-3 and TRBJ1-2; weak D call: TRBD1 (6 bases). The germline V and J ends were trimmed by 3 bases and 6 bases, with 11 bases remaining between them. There are 13 residues in the CDR3. Germline CDR1 and CDR2: LGHNA and YSLEER. DNA of the CDR3: TGCGCCAGCAGCCAGGATCAGGGGCATGGCTACACCTTC. Protein sequence: CASSQDQGHGYTF.

V is TRBV27 and J is TRBJ2-5, with a weak D call TRBD2 (7 bases). Germline loops: CDR1 MNHEY, CDR2 SMNVEV (reference sequence). This CDR3 comprises 17 residues. Trimming pared 0 bases from V and 4 bases from J, leaving 18 bases between. CDR3 protein: CASSLSRGAPARETQYF. DNA of the CDR3: TGTGCCAGCAGTTTATCTCGGGGGGCGCCGGCCCGAGAGACCCAGTACTTC.

V usage is TRBV27 and J usage is TRBJ2-3, with 8 bases that match TRBD2. V lost 2 bases, J lost 3 bases, and 4 bases stayed unmatched. CDR1 and CDR2 (germline): MNHEY, SMNVEV (reference sequence). The CDR3 is 15 amino acids. The CDR3 DNA reads TGTGCCAGCAGTTTACAAGGACTAGCAACAGATACGCAGTATTTT. Translated, it gives CASSLQGLATDTQYF.

V gene TRBV19 combines with J gene TRBJ1-1, with 10 bases identical to TRBD1. The CDR3 has 11 residues. Germline lookup yields CDR1 LNHDA and CDR2 SQIVND (reference sequence). J lost 11 bases, V lost 7 bases, and 4 bases had no gene match. CDR3 amino acids: CASTWGQGAFF. DNA for the CDR3: TGTGCCAGTACCTGGGGACAGGGGGCTTTCTTT.

CDR3 sequence (DNA): TGTGCCAGCAGTTCCCTCCCTAGCGGGAGAATTGGGGCCAACGTCCTGACTTTC. This encodes CASSSLPSGRIGANVLTF. The chain combines TRBV28 with TRBJ2-6, with TRBD2 matching over 10 bases. The CDR3 extends over 18 amino acids. V shed 4 bases, J shed 3 bases, and the junction held 9 bases outside the gene matches. The germline CDR1 and CDR2 sequences are MDHEN and SYDVKM.

The chain employs TRBV6-5 and TRBJ2-7, with TRBD1 identical over 7 bases. J gave up 0 bases and V 6 bases, and 5 bases lay outside the gene matches. This CDR3 comprises 14 residues. Looked up from germline, CDR1 is MNHEY and CDR2 is SVGAGI. For the CDR3, the DNA is TGTGCCAGCAGACAGGGGCTACTCTCCTACGAGCAGTACTTC. Translating gives CASRQGLLSYEQYF.

V is TRBV5-1 and J is TRBJ2-2; D not certain. The CDR3 extends over 16 amino acids. Germline V gene data show CDR1 as SGHRS and CDR2 as YFSETQ. Trimming cost V 0 bases and J 0 bases, with 9 bases left between them. CDR3: CASSLASHTNTGELFF. Here the CDR3 DNA reads TGCGCCAGCAGCTTGGCCTCGCACACGAACACCGGGGAGCTGTTTTTT.

As regards this clone: One end of the junction fails to match germline, which may point to a read error. V usage is TRBV10-2 and J usage is TRBJ2-7; 7 nucleotides align to TRBD1. This CDR3 comprises 13 residues. Germline V gene sequence: CDR1 WSHSY, CDR2 SAAADI. The CDR3 reads CASSGTQGSPRRF. Written as DNA, the CDR3 is TGCGCCAGCAGTGGAACACAGGGGTCCCCTAGGCGCTTC.

The V gene is TRBV27, the J gene TRBJ1-2; D ambiguous. V dropped 4 bases and J dropped 0 bases, with 12 bases sitting between them. This CDR3 has 15 amino acids. CDR1 is MNHEY and CDR2 is SMNVEV in the germline V gene (reference sequence). CDR3 sequence reads: CASSSSTRSNYGYTF. In DNA, the CDR3 is TGTGCCAGCAGTTCCTCCACGCGATCTAACTATGGCTACACCTTC.

V and J are TRBV20-1 and TRBJ2-1; perhaps TRBD2 as D (5 bases). Looked up from germline, CDR1 is DFQATT and CDR2 is SNEGSKA (reference sequence). V was trimmed by 8 bases and J by 15 bases, leaving 20 bases between them. The CDR3 extends over 11 amino acids. This CDR3 reads CSQRRAGHLFF. In DNA, the CDR3 is TGCAGTCAAAGAAGGGCGGGCCATTTGTTCTTC.

The chain is built from TRBV6-1 and TRBJ2-2; TRBD2 aligns across 10 bases. Trimming removed 8 bases from V and 4 bases from J; junction bases left unmatched: 7. Per the germline V gene, CDR1 is MNHNS and CDR2 is SASEGT. The CDR3 covers 15 residues. The CDR3 region has the DNA TGTGCCAGCCGCCAACTAGCGGGAACCACCGGGGAGCTGTTTTTT. Translation: CASRQLAGTTGELFF.

Details on this clone: The junction departs from the called germline gene at one end, perhaps through a read error. J is TRBJ2-5 and V is TRBV7-9; 8 bases agree with TRBD1. The CDR3 covers 15 residues. Germline V gene data show CDR1 as SEHNR and CDR2 as FQNEAQ (reference sequence). In nucleotides, the CDR3 is TGTTCCAGCAGCTCTGGACAGGGAAGGGAGGAGACCCAGTACTTC. Its translation is CSSSSGQGREETQYF.

V usage is TRBV18 and J usage is TRBJ1-1; TRBD1 matches at 7 bases. Germline V gene sequence: CDR1 KGHSH, CDR2 LQKENI. J gave up 2 bases and V 6 bases, and 9 bases lay outside the gene matches. CDR3 length equals 15 residues. CDR3: CASSRTGQRNTEAFF. As DNA, the CDR3 is TGTGCCAGCTCCCGAACGGGACAGAGAAACACTGAAGCTTTCTTT.

The chain is built from TRBV6-1 and TRBJ2-3, with D possibly TRBD1 on 6 matching bases. V lost 2 bases to trimming and J lost 0 bases, with 12 bases between them. Germline V CDR1 and CDR2: MNHNS, SASEGT. The CDR3 spans 16 residues. For the CDR3, the DNA is TGTGCCAGCAGTGAAATGGGGGCTTCTAGCACAGATACGCAGTATTTT. Amino acid sequence: CASSEMGASSTDTQYF.

This chain joins TRBV5-1 and TRBJ2-7, with TRBD2 identical over 7 bases. CDR1 is SGHRS, CDR2 YFSETQ, per germline. The CDR3 covers 15 residues. V lost 3 bases, J lost 5 bases, and 11 bases stayed unmatched. CDR3 amino acids: CASSSLGRVDDEQYF. CDR3 DNA: TGCGCCAGCAGCTCCCTAGGGAGGGTGGATGACGAGCAGTACTTC.

The CDR3 region has the DNA TGTGCCAGCAGTGCGCCTAGGACACGAGCCTCGAACACTGAAGCTTTCTTT. This gives the protein CASSAPRTRASNTEAFF. V usage is TRBV6-1 and J usage is TRBJ1-1; tentatively, D is TRBD1 (5 bases). The V gene's germline CDR1 is MNHNS and CDR2 SASEGT. The CDR3 spans 17 residues. V was pared by 4 bases and J by 1 base, with 19 bases between.

The V and J genes are TRBV7-2 and TRBJ1-6; TRBD1 matches 8 bases. Per the germline V gene, CDR1 is SGHTA and CDR2 is FQGNSA. This CDR3 comprises 15 residues. V was clipped by 5 bases and J by 6 bases; unmatched bases: 6. CDR3 DNA: TGTGCCAGCAGCGCCCCAGGGGGCGGTAATTCACCCCTCCACTTT. Residues: CASSAPGGGNSPLHF. The variable domain in full, completed from reference TRBV7-2 and TRBJ1-6, reads GAGVSQSPSNKVTEKGKDVELRCDPISGHTALYWYRQSLGQGLEFLIYFQGNSAPDKSGLPSDRFSAERTGGSVSTLTIQRTQQEDSAVYLCASSAPGGGNSPLHFGNGTRLTVT.